Each of the 29 T cell receptor beta chains below was sequenced from the same sample in a study of T-cell memory formation after mild COVID-19. TCRdb re-derived calls from the 5' RACE reads in MiXCR, one entry per CDR3 protein. Of fewer than 15,000 distinct CDR3 sequences listed, about a fifth are singletons. The sequencing input was PBMCs or a T cell subset sorted from them (not recorded which). All receptors come from a man aged 18 to 30 who had mild COVID-19 (a few samples of this study predate the infection). Cell type and time point are not known.

Concerning this clonotype itself: The junction departs from germline at one end; a sequencing error may be responsible. V is TRBV11-2 and J is TRBJ2-1; the D is unclear. This CDR3 comprises 14 residues. Germline V CDR1 and CDR2: SGHAT, FQNNGV. The CDR3 protein is CASSLVPLYNEQLF. The CDR3 coding sequence is TGTGCCAGCAGCTTAGTCCCTCTTTACAATGAGCAGTTATTC.

V gene TRBV7-9 combines with J gene TRBJ2-3, with 15 positions matching TRBD2. The CDR3 spans 15 residues. The V gene end was trimmed by 7 bases and the J gene end by 7 bases; junction bases not matched to a gene: 6. Germline CDR1 reads SEHNR; CDR2 reads FQNEAQ (reference sequence). Here the CDR3 DNA reads TGTGCCAGCACCTTGGGGACTAGCGGGAGGCATACGCAGTATTTT. It yields the protein CASTLGTSGRHTQYF.

This clonotype was seen ten or more times. The V and J genes are TRBV5-1 and TRBJ1-5, with TRBD1 matching over 8 bases. The CDR3 sequence is 16 residues long. Germline CDR1 SGHRS, CDR2 YFSETQ. After removal of 4 bases from V and 2 bases from J, the junction contained 8 bases not matched to a gene. DNA for the CDR3: TGCGCCAGCAGCCGGGGACAGGCACTTGGCAATCAGCCCCAGCATTTT. Amino acids: CASSRGQALGNQPQHF.

The genes are TRBV29-1 and TRBJ1-2; D not resolved. Per germline, CDR1 SQVTM and CDR2 ANQGSEA. There are 12 residues in the CDR3. V lost 8 bases and J 4 bases, leaving 14 bases between the germline ends. This chain's CDR3 is CSSRPRAYGYTF. The DNA for the CDR3 is TGCAGCTCTCGCCCACGAGCCTATGGCTACACCTTC.

In the case of this clonotype: One base away lies a much larger clone, so this may be a sequencing read error. The chain is built from TRBV7-2 and TRBJ2-5, with D possibly being TRBD2 (5 bases). Germline V gene sequence: CDR1 SGHTA, CDR2 FQGNSA. The CDR3 covers 12 residues. The CDR3, as DNA: TGTGCCAGCGCCCGAGGTAGGGAGACCAAGTACTTC. Encoded protein: CASARGRETKYF. Based on the CDR3 plus reference TRBV7-2 and TRBJ2-5, the full variable domain is GAGVSQSPSNKVTEKGKDVELRCDPISGHTALYWYRQSLGQGLEFLIYFQGNSAPDKSGLPSDRFSAERTGGSVSTLTIQRTQQEDSAVYLCASARGRETKYFGPGTRLLVL.

The gene calls are TRBV6-6 and TRBJ1-4; the D gene is possibly TRBD1 (5 bases). The CDR3 spans 14 residues. Trimming took 2 bases from V and 6 from J, leaving 10 bases between them. Germline values: CDR1 MNHNY, CDR2 SVGAGI (reference sequence). Written as DNA, the CDR3 is TGTGCCAGCAGTTACCCCAGGGTGGATGAAAAACTGTTTTTT. It specifies CASSYPRVDEKLFF.

This clonotype was detected many times. The chain couples TRBV7-2 to TRBJ1-5; 8 nucleotides line up with TRBD1. V shed 5 bases and J 6 bases; nucleotides not matched to a gene: 9. The CDR3 spans 15 residues. The germline V gene encodes CDR1 SGHTA and CDR2 FQGNSA. The CDR3 spells CASSPYGQGTQPQHF. The CDR3 DNA follows: TGTGCCAGCAGCCCCTACGGACAGGGCACTCAGCCCCAGCATTTT.

This clonotype was counted ten times or more. The chain employs TRBV2 and TRBJ2-1; D call uncertain. Germline V gives CDR1 SNHLY, CDR2 FYNNEI. V was clipped by 0 bases and J by 0 bases, with 6 bases between them. This CDR3 has 15 residues. The CDR3 nucleotides are TGTGCCAGCAGTGAAGCATGGGGCTCCTACAATGAGCAGTTCTTC. Translation: CASSEAWGSYNEQFF.

This clonotype was detected only a few times. J is TRBJ1-1 and V is TRBV2; possibly TRBD1 for D (5 bases). Trimming shortened V by 3 bases and J by 1 base, and 15 bases separated the two germline ends. This CDR3 comprises 16 residues. The germline CDR1 and CDR2 sequences are SNHLY and FYNNEI. The CDR3 loop reads CASSDTQGIKNTEAFF. The CDR3 DNA follows: TGTGCCAGCAGTGATACCCAGGGTATCAAGAACACTGAAGCTTTCTTT. The whole variable domain, remainder taken from reference TRBV2 and TRBJ1-1, is EPEVTQTPSHQVTQMGQEVILRCVPISNHLYFYWYRQILGQKVEFLVSFYNNEISEKSEIFDDQFSVERPDGSNFTLKIRSTKLEDSAMYFCASSDTQGIKNTEAFFGQGTRLTVV.

Concerning this clonotype itself: It may be a read error: a sequence one base away is much more abundant. This chain uses TRBV4-3 with TRBJ2-3; D gene unclear. CDR3 length: 13 residues. Germline CDR1 LGHNA, CDR2 YSLEER. Trimming took 2 bases from V and 5 from J, leaving 8 bases between them. The CDR3 region has the DNA TGCGCCAGCAGCCAACTAGACCGAGATACGCAGTATTTT. This translates into CASSQLDRDTQYF.

The J gene is TRBJ1-5, the V gene TRBV20-1, with unresolved D. Germline assignment: CDR1 DFQATT and CDR2 SNEGSKA (reference sequence). V shed 3 bases and J shed 9 bases, with 12 bases lying between them. The CDR3 length is 12 residues. The CDR3 DNA reads TGCAGTGCTAGTCCGTCTTGGGGGCCCCAGCATTTT. As protein: CSASPSWGPQHF.

This clonotype was seen more than once but under ten times. The chain recombines TRBV11-2 with TRBJ2-2, with unresolved D. V was pared by 1 base and J by 5 bases, with 5 bases between. Germline V gives CDR1 SGHAT, CDR2 FQNNGV. The length of the CDR3 is 13 residues. The CDR3 DNA reads TGTGCCAGCAGCTTAGGAGGAACCGGGGAGCTGTTTTTT. As protein: CASSLGGTGELFF. The whole variable domain, filled in from reference TRBV11-2 and TRBJ2-2, reads EAGVAQSPRYKIIEKRQSVAFWCNPISGHATLYWYQQILGQGPKLLIQFQNNGVVDDSQLPKDRFSAERLKGVDSTLKIQPAKLEDSAVYLCASSLGGTGELFFGEGSRLTVL.

The chain couples TRBV9 to TRBJ2-5; either TRBD1 or TRBD2 may supply D (5 bases each). Trimming took 3 bases from V and 1 from J, leaving 10 bases between them. The CDR3 totals 14 residues. Looked up from germline, CDR1 is SGDLS and CDR2 is YYNGEE. The CDR3 spells CASSAPGPQETQYF. The CDR3 DNA reads TGTGCCAGCAGCGCCCCGGGACCCCAAGAGACCCAGTACTTC.

This clonotype was picked up many times. The chain has TRBV10-2 and TRBJ2-5; 13 positions agree with TRBD2. Per germline, CDR1 WSHSY and CDR2 SAAADI. V lost 2 bases, J lost 2 bases, and 2 bases stayed unmatched. There are 16 residues in the CDR3. This CDR3 reads CASSEPGLAGQETQYF. The CDR3 DNA sequence: TGCGCCAGCAGTGAGCCGGGACTAGCGGGACAAGAGACCCAGTACTTC.

The chain is built from TRBV29-1 and TRBJ1-1; D gene ambiguous. V lost 2 bases, J lost 2 bases, and 15 bases lay in between. This CDR3 has 15 residues. Germline CDR1 is SQVTM and CDR2 is ANQGSEA. The DNA of the CDR3 is TGCAGCGTTGAACTTCACCAGTACATCAACACTGAAGCTTTCTTT. It codes for CSVELHQYINTEAFF.

The gene calls are TRBV6-1 and TRBJ2-1, with D maybe TRBD2 (6 bases). Germline CDR1 and CDR2: MNHNS and SASEGT. V lost 2 bases to trimming and J lost 8 bases, with 13 bases between them. The CDR3 totals 14 residues. The CDR3 loop is CASSEYPRDDEQFF. DNA of the CDR3: TGTGCCAGCAGTGAATATCCGCGGGACGATGAGCAGTTCTTC.

V usage is TRBV9 and J usage is TRBJ2-5, with 9 bases that match TRBD2. Germline V CDR1 and CDR2: SGDLS, YYNGEE. This CDR3 is 14 amino acids long. J was trimmed by 5 bases and V by 4 bases; bases with no gene match: 6. CDR3 amino acids: CASSPSGGRETQYF. The CDR3 DNA sequence: TGTGCCAGCAGCCCGAGCGGGGGGCGGGAGACCCAGTACTTC.

The table lists this clonotype with many counts. This chain links TRBV7-6 with TRBJ2-3; D call uncertain. V gave up 1 base and J gave up 4 bases, with 6 bases separating them. Germline V lookup: CDR1 SGHVS, CDR2 FNYEAQ. CDR3 length: 13 amino acids. CDR3 in DNA: TGTGCCAGCAGCTTAGATTTCCCAGATACGCAGTATTTT. Its protein is CASSLDFPDTQYF.

This clonotype showed up many times. J is TRBJ2-1 and V is TRBV19, with 8 bases identical to TRBD1. Germline V gene lookup returns CDR1 LNHDA and CDR2 SQIVND (reference sequence). The CDR3 is 15 amino acids. V was pared by 8 bases and J by 0 bases, with 6 bases of the junction left unmatched. The CDR3 DNA sequence: TGTGCCAGTCGGGACAGGTCATCCTCCTACAATGAGCAGTTCTTC. Encoded protein: CASRDRSSSYNEQFF.

This clonotype was counted ten times or more. The chain links TRBV7-6 to TRBJ2-3; D not certain. This CDR3 comprises 16 residues. CDR1 is SGHVS, CDR2 FNYEAQ, per germline. The V end lost 4 bases, the J end lost 2 bases, and 16 bases lay between the germline ends. The DNA for the CDR3 is TGTGCCAGCAGCTGGGAACTTCGGCAATCCACAGATACGCAGTATTTT. The encoded protein is CASSWELRQSTDTQYF.

This clonotype was found many times. V and J are TRBV7-6 and TRBJ2-1; D tentatively fits TRBD1 or TRBD2 (5 bases each). The CDR3 loop spans 14 amino acids. Germline assignment: CDR1 SGHVS and CDR2 FNYEAQ. V lost 1 base, J lost 6 bases, and 10 bases lay in between. CDR3 sequence: CASSLGGVVNEQFF. CDR3 bases: TGTGCCAGCAGCTTAGGAGGGGTTGTCAATGAGCAGTTCTTC.

This clonotype was counted ten times or more. The V call is TRBV27, the J call TRBJ2-7, with D possibly matching TRBD1 (7 bases). This CDR3 comprises 13 residues. Per the germline V gene, CDR1 is MNHEY and CDR2 is SMNVEV (reference sequence). With 6 bases removed from V and 3 bases from J, the gap between germline ends came to 12 bases. CDR3 loop: CASSQGGLYEQYF. Written as DNA, the CDR3 is TGTGCCAGCAGCCAGGGGGGACTCTACGAGCAGTACTTC.

There are many counts of this clonotype. V gene TRBV4-1 combines with J gene TRBJ2-1; 13 nucleotides agree with TRBD2. CDR3 size: 16 residues. The trim removed 2 bases at V and 4 bases at J, leaving 2 bases unmatched. The germline V gene has CDR1 MGHRA and CDR2 YSYEKL. CDR3 sequence reads: CASSQRLAGGYNEQFF. The CDR3 bases are TGCGCCAGCAGCCAACGACTAGCGGGGGGTTACAATGAGCAGTTCTTC.

This clonotype was seen a handful of times. The chain is built from TRBV5-1 and TRBJ1-1; tentative D call: TRBD1 (5 bases). Germline V lookup: CDR1 SGHRS, CDR2 YFSETQ. V lost 4 bases to trimming and J lost 2 bases, with 15 bases between them. The CDR3 has 15 residues. DNA for the CDR3: TGCGCCAGCAGCGAGGGACCTTTAAGAAACACTGAAGCTTTCTTT. Translated, it gives CASSEGPLRNTEAFF.

This clonotype occurred many times. This sequence joins TRBV2 and TRBJ2-1; D is unresolved. The CDR3 has 14 residues. Germline V gene sequence: CDR1 SNHLY, CDR2 FYNNEI. Trimming took 7 bases from V and 5 from J, leaving 15 bases between them. Written as DNA, the CDR3 is TGTGCCAGCATTTCCGTAGACCTTGACAATGAGCAGTTCTTC. Protein: CASISVDLDNEQFF.

The chain links TRBV10-3 to TRBJ1-3; a weak D match, TRBD1 (6 bases). The CDR3 sequence is 17 residues long. Germline values: CDR1 ENHRY, CDR2 SYGVKD. The V and J ends lost 6 bases and 0 bases respectively, with 18 bases between them. The CDR3 sequence: CAISGQTYGSSGNTIYF. In DNA form, the CDR3 reads TGTGCCATCAGCGGACAGACGTACGGCTCCTCTGGAAACACCATATATTTT.

Many counts were recorded for this clonotype. The rearrangement uses TRBV5-4 and TRBJ2-1; D possibly uses TRBD1 or TRBD2 (5 bases each). Looked up from germline, CDR1 is SGHNT and CDR2 is YYREEE (reference sequence). The CDR3 is 18 residues long. Deletions cut 4 bases from V and 9 bases from J, with 29 bases between. The CDR3: CASSPPNDGTLVAGEQFF. CDR3 nucleotide sequence: TGTGCCAGCAGCCCCCCGAATGACGGGACCCTCGTTGCTGGTGAGCAGTTCTTC.

This clonotype was detected many times. This chain uses TRBV5-1 with TRBJ1-2, with TRBD1 as a possible D gene (5 bases). V lost 2 bases and J lost 4, with 21 bases in between. Germline values: CDR1 SGHRS, CDR2 YFSETQ. This CDR3 comprises 17 residues. Written as DNA, the CDR3 is TGCGCCAGCAGCTTTGGGGCAGGGCGAGACTTTCTCTATGGCTACACCTTC. Encoded protein: CASSFGAGRDFLYGYTF.

J is TRBJ2-7 and V is TRBV6-5; 10 bases are shared with TRBD1. The V segment lost 6 bases and the J segment 5 bases; nucleotides outside the gene matches: 4. There are 13 residues in the CDR3. CDR1 is MNHEY, CDR2 SVGAGI, per germline. CDR3 nucleotide sequence: TGTGCCAGCAGACGACAGGGGGCTAACGAGCAGTACTTC. This gives the protein CASRRQGANEQYF.